This T cell receptor beta chain was identified in a study of beta chain features in type 1 diabetes. Study conclusions and caveats: All four CD4+ subsets of Type 1 diabetes patients contained TCRB CDR3s that were moderately but significantly shorter.

Expressed TCRB transcripts got sequenced, as all isolated RNA was reverse transcribed. Assay: immunoSEQ multiplex PCR; the TCRdb copy retains only in-frame clones and omits some. The sample lists over 600,000 clones, around 12% occurring once. In regard to this clone: The antigen is undetermined.

V dropped 3 bases and J dropped 0 bases, with 16 bases sitting between them. The CDR3 spans 17 residues. Germline V gene data show CDR1 as MNHEY and CDR2 as SMNVEV (reference sequence). Sequencing was performed on naive CD4+ T cells from blood. This TCR was recovered from a young man with type 1 diabetes. The chain has TRBV27 and TRBJ2-3; D possibly matches TRBD1 or TRBD2 (5 bases each). The DNA of the CDR3 is TGTGCCAGCAGTTTCGGGACCCGTGCAACTAGCACAGATACGCAGTATTTT. It translates to CASSFGTRATSTDTQYF.